These T cell receptor beta chains were read from a single sample in a study of CD8 T cells in ankylosing spondylitis. MiXCR was run by TCRdb on the 5' RACE reads, yielding one entry per CDR3 protein. The profile shows 470,000 or so distinct CDR3 sequences, 25% to 30% of them singletons. The sequenced material came from blood, either unsorted or a sorted T cell fraction (not recorded which). These receptor sequences come from a male donor with ankylosing spondylitis. CDR3s leave out the opening cysteine and the closing phenylalanine or tryptophan.

V,CDR3
TRBV7-2,ASSLDPGGIQPQH
TRBV9,ASSVSGNLAEAF
TRBV9,ASSVAGGVAVPDTQY
TRBV25-1,ASKGGGGDEQF
TRBV10-1,ASSPQDSYEQY
TRBV6-1,ASSGDRVRETQY
TRBV20-1,SATPWTSGNTDTQY
TRBV29-1,SVKPVSGNTIY
TRBV5-1,ASRRDFYQETQY
TRBV29-1,SVGRTVGSEKLF
TRBV10-3,AISESGDTQETQY
TRBV4-2,ASSQVAGGNTGELF
TRBV5-1,ASSFASGSYEQY
TRBV24-1,ATSDVNQPQH
TRBV9,ASSIGIAGYEQY
TRBV6-1,ASSQEGAGEAF
TRBV29-1,SVAGSADTEAF
TRBV5-1,ASSFVGIAEAF
TRBV20-1,SAREYRANEQF
TRBV20-1,SAHTGGPSYEQY
TRBV7-2,ASSLRQGAGAF
TRBV10-1,ASSDDPSSGNTIY
TRBV5-1,ASSLGVEETQY
TRBV11-2,ASSHRTENTGELF
TRBV20-1,SARPLAGGPYEQY
TRBV20-1,SAQDTGTGGTYNSPLH
TRBV15,ATSREAGGNYGYT
TRBV30,AWNPGQGAMNEQY
TRBV7-9,ASSPSTKNTIY
TRBV7-2,ASREAGEQF
TRBV5-5,ASSLEGPRPQH